A single sample gave rise to the 27 T cell receptor beta chains below, sequenced in a study of T cell responses to AZD1222 COVID-19 vaccine. Assay used: immunoSEQ multiplex PCR; TCRdb lists only in-frame clones, some missing. The table has about 110,000 clones, around 90% seen once. This material consisted of peripheral blood, taken 28 days after the second AZD1222 dose. The receptors derive from an adult who received the AZD1222 COVID-19 vaccine.

This clone was seen a few times. The chain uses TRBV4-2 and TRBJ2-2, with 14 bases matching TRBD2. Trimming at V came to 4 bases and at J to 5 bases, leaving 3 bases not matched to a gene. CDR3 length equals 16 residues. Germline V CDR1 and CDR2: LGHNA, YNFKEQ. The CDR3 region has the DNA TGTGCCAGCAGCCGAGGGACTAGCGGGGGAACCGGGGAGCTGTTTTTT. It is translated as CASSRGTSGGTGELFF.

The chain joins TRBV24-1 to TRBJ2-2; D might be TRBD1 or TRBD2, each matching 5 bases. V was clipped by 3 bases and J by 3 bases, with 13 bases between them. This CDR3 is built from 16 residues. The germline V gene encodes CDR1 KGHDR and CDR2 SFDVKD. CDR3 in DNA: TGTGCCACCAGTGATCCGGGACGGGGATACACCGGGGAGCTGTTTTTT. Protein sequence: CATSDPGRGYTGELFF.

The genes are TRBV6-1 and TRBJ1-2; D call uncertain. This CDR3 region has 14 residues. V gave up 1 base and J gave up 5 bases, with 11 bases separating them. Looked up from germline, CDR1 is MNHNS and CDR2 is SASEGT. CDR3 nucleotide sequence: TGTGCCAGCAGTGAAGGGCCCGCGGGGTATGGCTACACCTTC. The encoded protein is CASSEGPAGYGYTF.

This chain links TRBV5-6 with TRBJ2-1; TRBD2 is a possible D gene (5 bases). Germline V gene data show CDR1 as SGHDT and CDR2 as YYEEEE. The length of the CDR3 is 13 residues. The V and J ends lost 7 bases and 9 bases respectively, with 17 bases between them. CDR3 sequence (DNA): TGTGCCAGCCATGGAGGCCGAATCGGTGAGCAGTTCTTC. This sequence encodes CASHGGRIGEQFF.

CDR3 sequence reads: CATSPSGYAGAGTGELFF. CDR3 DNA sequence: TGTGCCACCAGCCCCAGCGGGTACGCGGGAGCGGGGACCGGGGAGCTGTTTTTT. The gene calls are TRBV15 and TRBJ2-2; 7 nucleotides match TRBD2. The length of the CDR3 is 18 residues. V was pared by 5 bases and J by 5 bases, with 17 bases of the junction left unmatched. CDR1 and CDR2 from the germline V gene are LNHNV and YYDKDF (reference sequence).

V usage is TRBV9 and J usage is TRBJ1-5; no clear D. The germline V gene encodes CDR1 SGDLS and CDR2 YYNGEE. This CDR3 has 14 residues. Trimming cost V 1 base and J 6 bases, with 11 bases left between them. The CDR3 spells CASSVSGFGQPQHF. In nucleotides, the CDR3 is TGTGCCAGCAGCGTAAGTGGGTTTGGTCAGCCCCAGCATTTT.

The genes are TRBV6-5 and TRBJ1-2; the match to TRBD1 covers 9 bases. V dropped 7 bases and J dropped 5; count of bases not matched to a gene: 11. The CDR3 loop spans 15 amino acids. The V gene's germline CDR1 is MNHEY and CDR2 SVGAGI. In DNA form, the CDR3 reads TGTGCCAGCAATTCACCCCGGACAGGGGAATATGGCTACACCTTC. The encoded protein is CASNSPRTGEYGYTF.

The CDR3 reads CASGLPGGDNQPQHF. As DNA, the CDR3 is TGTGCCAGCGGGTTGCCAGGGGGTGACAATCAGCCCCAGCATTTT. The rearrangement links TRBV28 to TRBJ1-5, with 7 bases that match TRBD1. This CDR3 comprises 15 residues. CDR1 is MDHEN and CDR2 is SYDVKM in the germline V gene. V lost 8 bases and J lost 3; bases outside the gene matches: 10.

This chain joins TRBV10-3 and TRBJ2-5, with D maybe TRBD2 (5 bases). This CDR3 has 12 amino acids. Germline V gene data show CDR1 as ENHRY and CDR2 as SYGVKD. The V gene lost 3 bases and the J gene lost 4 bases, with 6 bases spanning the gap. As DNA, the CDR3 is TGTGCCATCAGTGATCGGGGAGAGACCCAGTACTTC. Amino acid sequence: CAISDRGETQYF.

The chain employs TRBV7-9 and TRBJ1-1; D is possibly TRBD1 (5 bases). The CDR3 is 13 amino acids. The germline V gene encodes CDR1 SEHNR and CDR2 FQNEAQ (reference sequence). Trimming cost V 5 bases and J 3 bases, with 10 bases left between them. The CDR3 sequence: CASSPGGYTEAFF. CDR3 coding DNA: TGTGCCAGCAGCCCGGGGGGGTACACTGAAGCTTTCTTT.

The V and J genes are TRBV12-3 or TRBV12-4 and TRBJ2-1; D unresolved. V lost 10 bases to trimming and J lost 5 bases, with 15 bases between them. The CDR3 spans 13 residues. The DNA of the CDR3 is TGTGCCACCCACACTACCTTCGACAATGAGCAGTTCTTC. The encoded protein is CATHTTFDNEQFF.

The rearrangement uses TRBV12-3 or TRBV12-4 and TRBJ1-1; a possible D gene is TRBD1 (5 bases). Trimming pared 3 bases from V and 8 bases from J, leaving 10 bases between. The CDR3 totals 12 residues. The CDR3 DNA sequence: TGTGCCAGCAGTTTCACCAGGGAGGAAGCTTTCTTT. This encodes CASSFTREEAFF.

The count of this clone is one. V is TRBV6-4 and J is TRBJ1-6; D uncertain. Germline values: CDR1 MRHNA, CDR2 SNTAGT. The CDR3 length is 15 residues. V was shortened by 6 bases and J by 6 bases, with 15 bases between the two germline ends. The CDR3 DNA follows: TGTGCCAGCAGCGACCACGGCGAGGGTAATTCACCCCTCCACTTT. This encodes CASSDHGEGNSPLHF.

The chain combines TRBV7-2 with TRBJ1-5; tentatively, D is TRBD1 (5 bases). Germline CDR1 SGHTA, CDR2 FQGNSA. This CDR3 is 16 amino acids long. Trimming removed 2 bases from V and 1 base from J, with 12 bases in between. CDR3 sequence: CASSLSGPTSNQPQHF. The DNA of the CDR3 is TGTGCCAGCAGCTTATCAGGGCCCACAAGCAATCAGCCCCAGCATTTT. Together with reference TRBV7-2 and TRBJ1-5, the CDR3 gives the full variable domain: GAGVSQSPSNKVTEKGKDVELRCDPISGHTALYWYRQSLGQGLEFLIYFQGNSAPDKSGLPSDRFSAERTGGSVSTLTIQRTQQEDSAVYLCASSLSGPTSNQPQHFGDGTRLSIL.

The chain recombines TRBV19 with TRBJ2-5; no firm D call. The CDR3 extends over 11 amino acids. V lost 4 bases, J lost 7 bases, and 7 bases lay in between. Germline CDR1 reads LNHDA; CDR2 reads SQIVND (reference sequence). CDR3: CASSTARTQYF. The CDR3 nucleotides read TGTGCCAGTAGTACGGCGAGGACCCAGTACTTC.

The chain has TRBV7-2 and TRBJ2-7; D is uncertain. V was cut by 1 base and J by 3 bases, with 13 bases left in between. The V gene's germline CDR1 is SGHTA and CDR2 FQGNSA. CDR3 length: 15 amino acids. CDR3: CASSLDPGTNYEQYF. The CDR3 DNA reads as TGTGCCAGCAGCTTAGACCCCGGAACAAACTACGAGCAGTACTTC.

J is TRBJ2-7 and V is TRBV11-3; D unclear. The V end was cut by 3 bases, the J end by 0 bases, with 9 bases between. This CDR3 region has 14 residues. Germline V gene lookup returns CDR1 SGHNT and CDR2 YENEEA. CDR3 amino acids: CASSLLSSSYEQYF. The CDR3 nucleotides read TGTGCCAGCAGCTTGCTCAGCAGCTCCTACGAGCAGTACTTC.

The rearrangement joins TRBV7-6 to TRBJ2-6, with TRBD1 matching 7 bases. J gave up 4 bases and V 4 bases, and 7 bases lay outside the gene matches. Per germline, CDR1 SGHVS and CDR2 FNYEAQ. This CDR3 is 16 amino acids long. In nucleotides, the CDR3 is TGTGCCAGCAGCTCAGTAGGGGGCGCCGGGGCCAACGTCCTGACTTTC. Translating gives CASSSVGGAGANVLTF.

The V call is TRBV5-5, the J call TRBJ1-1, with D unclear. The CDR3 runs to 12 residues. Germline values: CDR1 SGHKS, CDR2 YYEKEE (reference sequence). Trimming stripped 2 bases from V and 4 bases from J, with 6 bases between. CDR3 sequence reads: CASSFLGTEAFF. CDR3 nucleotide sequence: TGTGCCAGCAGCTTCCTCGGCACTGAAGCTTTCTTT. The entire variable domain, with the rest obtained from reference TRBV5-5 and TRBJ1-1, is as follows: DAGVTQSPTHLIKTRGQQVTLRCSPISGHKSVSWYQQVLGQGPQFIFQYYEKEERGRGNFPDRFSARQFPNYSSELNVNALLLGDSALYLCASSFLGTEAFFGQGTRLTVV.

The J gene is TRBJ2-3, the V gene TRBV28; D gene unclear. V lost 3 bases to trimming and J lost 4 bases, with 8 bases between them. Germline values: CDR1 MDHEN, CDR2 SYDVKM. This CDR3 has 13 amino acids. The CDR3 region is CASSLSQSDTQYF. The CDR3 nucleotides read TGTGCCAGCAGTTTGTCTCAATCAGATACGCAGTATTTT.

This sequence joins TRBV19 and TRBJ1-2; D call uncertain. The ends were cut back, 3 bases at V and 8 bases at J, with 16 bases in the middle. There are 14 residues in the CDR3. From germline, CDR1 is LNHDA and CDR2 SQIVND (reference sequence). The CDR3 coding sequence is TGTGCCAGTAGTATTATTGAACACCCTAAGGGCTACACCTTC. Its protein is CASSIIEHPKGYTF.

V and J are TRBV12-3 or TRBV12-4 and TRBJ1-1; the D gene is possibly TRBD1 (5 bases). The CDR3 is 13 amino acids. Trimming removed 7 bases from V and 1 base from J, with 10 bases in between. CDR3 DNA: TGTGCCAGCACCGTGACAGCGAACACTGAAGCTTTCTTT. This codes for CASTVTANTEAFF.

The rearrangement uses TRBV5-1 and TRBJ1-1; D gene uncertain. This CDR3 comprises 14 residues. Trimming removed 4 bases from V and 5 bases from J, with 15 bases in between. From germline, CDR1 is SGHRS and CDR2 YFSETQ. Here the CDR3 reads CASSLTSWGTEAFF. CDR3 DNA sequence: TGCGCCAGCAGCCTCACCTCGTGGGGAACTGAAGCTTTCTTT.

This clone was observed a single time. The J gene is TRBJ1-1, the V gene TRBV6-5; no clear D gene. With 7 bases removed from V and 6 bases from J, the gap between germline ends came to 15 bases. Looked up from germline, CDR1 is MNHEY and CDR2 is SVGAGI. The CDR3 extends over 13 amino acids. The CDR3 spells CASTPTVSSEAFF. Written as DNA, the CDR3 is TGTGCCAGCACCCCCACGGTTTCCTCTGAAGCTTTCTTT.

The chain uses TRBV18 and TRBJ2-7, with D hard to call. V lost 2 bases and J lost 3, with 8 bases in between. The germline gives CDR1 KGHSH, CDR2 LQKENI. This CDR3 spans 13 amino acids. This chain's CDR3 is CASSPYTSYEQYF. The CDR3 nucleotides read TGTGCCAGCTCACCATATACCAGCTACGAGCAGTACTTC.

V and J are TRBV7-8 and TRBJ1-6, with D tentatively TRBD1 (5 bases). The germline gives CDR1 SGHVS, CDR2 FQNEAQ. This CDR3 contains 17 residues. Trimming cost V 1 base and J 3 bases, with 13 bases left between them. CDR3 in DNA: TGTGCCAGCAGCTTAGGGACCGGGACGGACTATAATTCACCCCTCCACTTT. Amino acid sequence: CASSLGTGTDYNSPLHF. Variable domain in full (rest from reference TRBV7-8 and TRBJ1-6): GAGVSQSPRYKVAKRGQDVALRCDPISGHVSLFWYQQALGQGPEFLTYFQNEAQLDKSGLPSDRFFAERPEGSVSTLKIQRTQQEDSAVYLCASSLGTGTDYNSPLHFGNGTRLTVT.

The V and J genes are TRBV3-1 (or the pseudogene TRBV3-2) and TRBJ1-5; TRBD1 agrees at 9 bases. This CDR3 is 16 amino acids long. Germline V gene data show CDR1 as LGHDT and CDR2 as YNNKEL (reference sequence). V was clipped by 4 bases and J by 6 bases; unmatched bases: 10. The CDR3 is CASSPTYRGPGQPQHF. The CDR3, as DNA: TGTGCCAGCAGCCCAACTTACAGGGGGCCTGGTCAGCCCCAGCATTTT.